This T cell receptor beta chain comes out of a study of blood T cells in healthy people across ages (dated by TCRdb to between 2015 and 2017). With respect to the entire study: Template switching captured roughly one uniquely barcoded TCR beta cDNA molecule per two T cells in model experiments. Donors of different ages were randomly distributed across sequencing lanes to avoid experimental bias. Using the same blood draw, the study looked at two additional independent replicas of 1 million unique cDNA reads for two donors, one aged 18 to 30 and the other aged 80 or older. Age-related changes in TCR beta repertoire diversity were measured in the study by deep sequencing normalized with unique cDNA molecular identifiers. Donors were grouped into four age groups: young (average 16 years), middle-aged (39), aged (roughly 62) and long-lived (approximately 75).

What the study reported, not specific to this receptor: Bulk unsorted PBMC profiling prevented conclusive comparison of naive and antigen-experienced compartments. The percentage of naive T cells measured by flow cytometry correlated strongly with observed TCR beta diversity. Donor CMV infection status was unknown, potentially confounding age-related changes in expanded clonotypes. Compared with the aged group, more naive CD4+ T cells, fewer expanded clones and increased TCR diversity were shown by the long-lived group, suggesting age selection. As age increased, observed TCR beta diversity per million T cells dropped in a roughly linear way, and a significant reduction was already evident by age 40. Estimates of total diversity based on one million sequenced T cells were regarded as lower bounds and as underestimates.

Trimming leaves V shorter by 6 bases and J shorter by 7 bases, with the junction holding 9 bases beyond the gene matches. Its CDR3 holds 14 amino acids, cysteine through phenylalanine. Of the read, only the CDR3 DNA is kept; its 42 bases are in frame from base 1. The germline V gene (reference sequence) provides CDR1 DFQATT and CDR2 SNEGSKA. This clonotype was found many times. Its cognate antigen has yet to be identified. Base quality data are lacking; no much larger clone is found one base away. Library preparation employed 5' RACE. For sequencing, an Illumina HiSeq 2500 was employed. A second PCR of about 6 to 12 cycles was run with a J-beta primer mix and a sample-barcoded 5' primer. Each TCR beta cDNA molecule received a unique molecular identifier from a template-switch 5' adaptor carrying 12 random nucleotides. At least 2.5 million CDR3-containing paired-end reads were obtained from each sample. The Mint cDNA synthesis kit, primed by a TRBC-specific oligonucleotide, was used to synthesize first-strand cDNA from all RNA. All cDNA was treated with uracil-DNA glycosylase and then went through a first 18-cycle PCR with the universal primers M1SS and BC2_uni_R. Processing in the source paper ran as follows. For normalization, 1 million high-quality reads were randomly selected from each sample, with every read carrying a distinct molecular identifier. Reads sharing molecular identifiers were discarded rather than binned into consensus sequences. CDR3 identification, clonotype clustering and error correction used MiTCR with a Q25 quality threshold and the strictest error-elimination algorithm. Lower-bound total TCR beta diversity was estimated with a nonparametric unseen species model using Euler transformation. TCRdb redid the processing of the public reads, applying fastp at Q25 and MiXCR, and retained in-frame beta chains. Identical CDR3 proteins give one entry, which carries the most common genes and DNA. These V and J calls originate from TCRdb's pipeline instead of the authors' own analysis. This sample is represented by 250,000 to 300,000 distinct CDR3 sequences; 25% to 30% of them were singletons. The ten largest account for about 30% of the sample.

The donors were 40 or so Caucasian individuals from Russia, aged roughly 6 to 100 years, who were systemically healthy. Each donor gave roughly 11 milliliters of peripheral blood, drawn into EDTA-treated Vacutainer tubes. Ficoll-Paque density-gradient centrifugation was used to isolate PBMCs, with at least 6.5 million per sample. Trizol reagent was used to extract total RNA from PBMCs, with at least 6 micrograms per sample. For every donor, an aliquot of PBMCs went through flow cytometry to measure the percentages of naive CD45RAhigh/CD27high T cells. The sample was blood. The chain is made from TRBV20-1 and TRBJ2-1; 10 central bases correspond to TRBD2. This TCR was recovered from a woman between 70 and 85 years old in good health. The nucleotide sequence is given as TGCAGTGCGGAACCGGGACTAGCGCCGAATGAGCAGTTCTTC. Translated, it gives CSAEPGLAPNEQFF.